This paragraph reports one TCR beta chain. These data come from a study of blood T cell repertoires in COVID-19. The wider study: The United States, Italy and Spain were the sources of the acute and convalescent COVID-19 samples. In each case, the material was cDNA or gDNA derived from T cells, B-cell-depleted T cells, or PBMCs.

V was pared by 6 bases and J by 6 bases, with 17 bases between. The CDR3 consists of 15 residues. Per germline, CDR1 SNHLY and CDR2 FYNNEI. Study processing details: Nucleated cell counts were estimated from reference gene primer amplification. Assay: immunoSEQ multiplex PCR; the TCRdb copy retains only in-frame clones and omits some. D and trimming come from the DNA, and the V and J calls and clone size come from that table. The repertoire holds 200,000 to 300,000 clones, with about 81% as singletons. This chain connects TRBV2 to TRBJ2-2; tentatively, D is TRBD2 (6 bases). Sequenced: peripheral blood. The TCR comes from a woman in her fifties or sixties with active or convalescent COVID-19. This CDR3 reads CASRVRQGGSGELFF. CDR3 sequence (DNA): TGTGCCAGCAGGGTGAGGCAGGGAGGCTCCGGGGAGCTGTTTTTT.